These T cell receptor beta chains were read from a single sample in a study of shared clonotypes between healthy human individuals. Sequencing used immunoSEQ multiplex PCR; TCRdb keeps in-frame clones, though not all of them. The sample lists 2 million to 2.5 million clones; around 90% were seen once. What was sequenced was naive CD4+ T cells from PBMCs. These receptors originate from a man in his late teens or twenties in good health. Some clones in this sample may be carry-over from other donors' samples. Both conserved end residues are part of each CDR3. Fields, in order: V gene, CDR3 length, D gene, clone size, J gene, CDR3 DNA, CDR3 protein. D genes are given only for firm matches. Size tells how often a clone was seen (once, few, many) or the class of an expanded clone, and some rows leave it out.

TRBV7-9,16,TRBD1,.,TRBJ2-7,TGTGCCAGCAGCCCAGACAGGGCGTTAACAAATTACGAGCAGTACTTC,CASSPDRALTNYEQYF
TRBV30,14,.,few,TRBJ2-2,TGTGCCTGCACGGGACTGACGAACACCGGGGAGCTGTTTTTT,CACTGLTNTGELFF
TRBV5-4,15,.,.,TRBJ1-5,TGTGCCAGCAGCAAAGGTGGGGATAGCAATCAGCCCCAGCATTTT,CASSKGGDSNQPQHF
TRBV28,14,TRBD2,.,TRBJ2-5,TGTGCCAGCGGATTAGCGGGAGGTAAGGGGGAGCAGTACTTC,CASGLAGGKGEQYF
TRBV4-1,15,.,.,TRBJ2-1,TGCGCCAGCAGCCAAGATCAGGGGCGGTACAATGAGCAGTTCTTC,CASSQDQGRYNEQFF
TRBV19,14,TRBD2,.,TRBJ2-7,TGTGCCAGTAGTATAGGGCGGGGGTCCCACGAGCAGTACTTC,CASSIGRGSHEQYF
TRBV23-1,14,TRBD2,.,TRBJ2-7,TGCGCCAGCAGTCAATTCATGGGACTATACGAGCAGTACTTC,CASSQFMGLYEQYF
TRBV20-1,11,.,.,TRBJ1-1,TGCAGTGCAAAAAAGAACACTGAAGCTTTCTTT,CSAKKNTEAFF
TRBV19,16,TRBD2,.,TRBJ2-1,TGTGCCAGTAGAGGGATAGCGGGCCTCTCCTACAATGAGCAGTTCTTC,CASRGIAGLSYNEQFF
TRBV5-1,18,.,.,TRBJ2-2,TGCGCCAGCAGCTTGATCATATCGGGACCGGGTTTTATTGGGGAGCTGTTTTTT,CASSLIISGPGFIGELFF
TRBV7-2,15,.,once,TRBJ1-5,TGTGCCAGCAGCTTACGCAGGGGAGGCAATCAGCCCCAGCATTTT,CASSLRRGGNQPQHF
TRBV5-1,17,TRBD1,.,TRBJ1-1,TGCGCCAGCAGCTTGGCATCAGGGGGCTCCATGGACAGTGAAGCTTTCTTT,CASSLASGGSMDSEAFF
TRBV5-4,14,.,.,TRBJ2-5,TGTGCCAGCAGTTACGCAGGGGCGCAAGAGACCCAGTACTTC,CASSYAGAQETQYF
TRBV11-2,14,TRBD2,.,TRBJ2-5,TGTGCCAGCAGCAGTAGCGGGAGACGGGAGACCCAGTACTTC,CASSSSGRRETQYF
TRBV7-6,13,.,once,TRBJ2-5,TGTGCCAGCAGCTTAGTCGGGGCGGAGACCCAGTACTTC,CASSLVGAETQYF
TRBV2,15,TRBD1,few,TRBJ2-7,TGTGCCAGCAGCAGGGACAGGGGATCTTCCTACGAGCAGTACTTC,CASSRDRGSSYEQYF
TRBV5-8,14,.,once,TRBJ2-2,TGTGCCAGCAGCTTCTTAGGGGGAACCGGGGAGCTGTTTTTT,CASSFLGGTGELFF
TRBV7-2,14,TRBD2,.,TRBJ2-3,TGTGCCAGCAGCCTGACTAGCGCGGCAGATACGCAGTATTTT,CASSLTSAADTQYF
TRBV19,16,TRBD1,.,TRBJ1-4,TGTGCCAGTAGAAAACTGGACAGGGGAGACTATGAAAAACTGTTTTTT,CASRKLDRGDYEKLFF
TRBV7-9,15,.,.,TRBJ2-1,TGTGCCAGCACCCGGGCGGGAAACTCCTACAATGAGCAGTTCTTC,CASTRAGNSYNEQFF
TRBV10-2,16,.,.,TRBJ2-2,TGCGCCAGCAGTGGACAAGGACTCCGCGGGTCCGGGGAGCTGTTTTTT,CASSGQGLRGSGELFF
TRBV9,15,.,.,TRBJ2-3,TGTGCCAGCAGCGGTAGCGGTCAGTCGGGAGATACGCAGTATTTT,CASSGSGQSGDTQYF
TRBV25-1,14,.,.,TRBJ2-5,TGTGCCAGCAGTAAGAGCGGGTCACTCCGGGAGCAGTACTTC,CASSKSGSLREQYF
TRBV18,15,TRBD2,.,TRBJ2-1,TGTGCCAGCTCACCACCAGGCGGGAGTGGCAATGAGCAGTTCTTC,CASSPPGGSGNEQFF
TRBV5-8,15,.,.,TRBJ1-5,TGTGCCAGCAGCGGTGCGAAGTATAGCAATCAGCCCCAGCATTTT,CASSGAKYSNQPQHF
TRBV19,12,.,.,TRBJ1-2,TGTGCCAGTAGTCAGATCAACTATGGCTACACCTTC,CASSQINYGYTF
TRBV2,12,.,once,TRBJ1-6,TGTGCCAGCAGTGAGCCCCCTTCACCCCTCCACTTT,CASSEPPSPLHF
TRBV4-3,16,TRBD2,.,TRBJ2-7,TGCGCCAGCAGCCAAGATCTAGCGGGAGTCGGGTACGAGCAGTACTTC,CASSQDLAGVGYEQYF
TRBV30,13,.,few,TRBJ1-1,TGTGCCTGGAGTCGGCAGGGCTACACTGAAGCTTTCTTT,CAWSRQGYTEAFF